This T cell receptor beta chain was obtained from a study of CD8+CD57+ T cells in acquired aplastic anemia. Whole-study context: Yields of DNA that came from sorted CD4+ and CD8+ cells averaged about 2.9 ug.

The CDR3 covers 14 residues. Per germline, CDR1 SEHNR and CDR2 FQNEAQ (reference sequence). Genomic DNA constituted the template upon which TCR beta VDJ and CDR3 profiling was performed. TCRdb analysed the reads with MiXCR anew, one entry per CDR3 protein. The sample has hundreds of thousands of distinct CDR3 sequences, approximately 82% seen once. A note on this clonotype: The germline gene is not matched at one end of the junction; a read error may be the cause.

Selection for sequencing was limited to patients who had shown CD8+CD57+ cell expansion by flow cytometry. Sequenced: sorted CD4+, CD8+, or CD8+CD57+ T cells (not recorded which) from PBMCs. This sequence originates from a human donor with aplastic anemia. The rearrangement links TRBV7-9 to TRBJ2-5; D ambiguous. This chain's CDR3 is CATSIVPGQETQYF. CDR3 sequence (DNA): TGTGCCACCAGCATAGTACCAGGCCAAGAGACCCAGTACTTC.